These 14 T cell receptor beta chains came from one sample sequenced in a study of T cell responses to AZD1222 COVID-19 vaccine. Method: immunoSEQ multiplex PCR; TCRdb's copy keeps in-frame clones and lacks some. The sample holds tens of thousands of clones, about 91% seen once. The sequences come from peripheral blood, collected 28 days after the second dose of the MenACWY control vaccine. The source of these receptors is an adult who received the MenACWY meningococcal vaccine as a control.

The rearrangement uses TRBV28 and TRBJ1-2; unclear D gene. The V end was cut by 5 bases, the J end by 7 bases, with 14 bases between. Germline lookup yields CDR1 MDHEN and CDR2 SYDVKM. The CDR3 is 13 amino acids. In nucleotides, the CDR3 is TGTGCCAGCAGTCAGCCTGGTGTTGGTGGCTACACCTTC. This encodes CASSQPGVGGYTF.

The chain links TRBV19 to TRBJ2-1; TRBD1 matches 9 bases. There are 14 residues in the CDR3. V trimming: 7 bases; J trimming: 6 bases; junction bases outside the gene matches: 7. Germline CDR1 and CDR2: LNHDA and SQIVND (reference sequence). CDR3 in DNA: TGTGCCAGTACCCGGGCGACAGGGGGCAATGAGCAGTTCTTC. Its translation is CASTRATGGNEQFF.

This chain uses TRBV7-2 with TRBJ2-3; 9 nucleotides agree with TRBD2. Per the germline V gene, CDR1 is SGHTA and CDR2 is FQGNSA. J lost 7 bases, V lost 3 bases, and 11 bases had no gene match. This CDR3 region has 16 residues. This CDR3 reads CASSLNRGGAFNTQYF. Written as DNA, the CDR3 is TGTGCCAGCAGCTTGAACCGCGGGGGGGCCTTTAATACGCAGTATTTT.

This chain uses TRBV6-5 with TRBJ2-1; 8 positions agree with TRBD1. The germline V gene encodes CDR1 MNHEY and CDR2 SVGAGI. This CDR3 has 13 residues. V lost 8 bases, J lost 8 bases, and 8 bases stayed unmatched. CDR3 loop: CASADSGGDEQFF. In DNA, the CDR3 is TGTGCCAGCGCAGACTCAGGGGGCGATGAGCAGTTCTTC.

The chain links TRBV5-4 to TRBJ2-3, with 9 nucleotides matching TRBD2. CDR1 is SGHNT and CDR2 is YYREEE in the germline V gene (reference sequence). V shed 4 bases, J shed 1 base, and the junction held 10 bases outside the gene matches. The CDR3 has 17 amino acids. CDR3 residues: CASSRPLAGKGTDTQYF. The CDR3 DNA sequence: TGTGCCAGCAGCAGACCACTAGCGGGTAAGGGCACAGATACGCAGTATTTT.

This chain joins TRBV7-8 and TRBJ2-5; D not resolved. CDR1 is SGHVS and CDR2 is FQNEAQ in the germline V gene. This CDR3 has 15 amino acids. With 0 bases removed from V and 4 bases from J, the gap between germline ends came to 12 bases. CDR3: CASSLAMAARETQYF. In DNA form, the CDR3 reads TGTGCCAGCAGCTTAGCGATGGCAGCCCGAGAGACCCAGTACTTC.

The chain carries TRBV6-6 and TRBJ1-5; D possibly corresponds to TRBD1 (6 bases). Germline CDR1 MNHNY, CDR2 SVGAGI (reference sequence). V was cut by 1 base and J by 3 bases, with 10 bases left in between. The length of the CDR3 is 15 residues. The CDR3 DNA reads TGTGCCAGCAGTTACTTGGGGGGGGCCAATCAGCCCCAGCATTTT. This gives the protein CASSYLGGANQPQHF.

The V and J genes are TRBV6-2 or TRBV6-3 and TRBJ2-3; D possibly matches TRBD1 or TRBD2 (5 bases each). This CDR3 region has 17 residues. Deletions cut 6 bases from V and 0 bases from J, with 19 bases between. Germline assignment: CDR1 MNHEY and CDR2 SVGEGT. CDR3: CASSRRSGARSTDTQYF. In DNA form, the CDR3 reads TGTGCCAGCAGCCGCCGTTCCGGGGCCCGGAGCACAGATACGCAGTATTTT.

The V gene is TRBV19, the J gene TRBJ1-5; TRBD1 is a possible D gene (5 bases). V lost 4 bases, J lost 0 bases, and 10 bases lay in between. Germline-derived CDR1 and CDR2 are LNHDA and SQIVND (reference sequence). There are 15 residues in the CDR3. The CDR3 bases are TGTGCCAGTAGTAGGGGGGACTATAGCAATCAGCCCCAGCATTTT. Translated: CASSRGDYSNQPQHF.

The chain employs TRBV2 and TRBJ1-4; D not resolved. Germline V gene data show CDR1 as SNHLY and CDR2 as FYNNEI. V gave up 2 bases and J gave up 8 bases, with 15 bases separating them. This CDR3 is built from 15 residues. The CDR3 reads CASSESGQDWEKLFF. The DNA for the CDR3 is TGTGCCAGCAGTGAAAGTGGCCAGGACTGGGAAAAACTGTTTTTT.

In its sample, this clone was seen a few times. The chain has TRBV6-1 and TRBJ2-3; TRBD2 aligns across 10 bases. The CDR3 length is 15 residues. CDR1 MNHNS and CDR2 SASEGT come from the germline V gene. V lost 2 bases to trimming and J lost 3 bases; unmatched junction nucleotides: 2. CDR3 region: CASSELAGDTDTQYF. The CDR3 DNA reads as TGTGCCAGCAGTGAACTAGCGGGGGATACAGATACGCAGTATTTT.

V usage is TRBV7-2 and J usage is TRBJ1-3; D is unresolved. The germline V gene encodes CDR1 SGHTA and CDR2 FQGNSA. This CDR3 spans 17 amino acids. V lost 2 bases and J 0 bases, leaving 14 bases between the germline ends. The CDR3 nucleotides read TGTGCCAGCAGCTTATCTACGGCAGGAGCCTCTGGAAACACCATATATTTT. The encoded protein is CASSLSTAGASGNTIYF.

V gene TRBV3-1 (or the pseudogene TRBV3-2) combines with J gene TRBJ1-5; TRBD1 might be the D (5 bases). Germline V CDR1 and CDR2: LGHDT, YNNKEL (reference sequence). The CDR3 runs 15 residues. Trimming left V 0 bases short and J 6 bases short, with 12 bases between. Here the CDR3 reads CASSQDAGDGQPQHF. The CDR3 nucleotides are TGTGCCAGCAGCCAAGATGCCGGGGACGGTCAGCCCCAGCATTTT.

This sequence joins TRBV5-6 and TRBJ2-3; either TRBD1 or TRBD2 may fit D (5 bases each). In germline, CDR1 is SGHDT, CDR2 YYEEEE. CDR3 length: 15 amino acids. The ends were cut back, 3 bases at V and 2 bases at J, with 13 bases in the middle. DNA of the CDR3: TGTGCCAGCAGCTCGGGCCGGGGACCCACAGATACGCAGTATTTT. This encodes CASSSGRGPTDTQYF.